These 30 T cell receptor beta chains share one sample of origin, sequenced in a study of blood T cell repertoires in COVID-19. The data were produced by immunoSEQ multiplex PCR, yet TCRdb's version contains in-frame clones alone and is incomplete. The sample lists fewer than 120,000 clones, 87% seen once, with 4.8% in the top ten. The sample taken for sequencing was peripheral blood. The receptor set was obtained from a human donor in a cohort sampled during active COVID-19.

V gene TRBV4-3 combines with J gene TRBJ2-2; D is perhaps TRBD2 (5 bases). Looked up from germline, CDR1 is LGHNA and CDR2 is YSLEER. The length of the CDR3 is 18 residues. Between the trimmed V and J ends, which lost 1 base and 0 bases, there was a span of 15 bases. The CDR3 reads CASSQAPRGLANTGELFF. In DNA, the CDR3 is TGCGCCAGCAGCCAAGCTCCGCGCGGGCTCGCGAACACCGGGGAGCTGTTTTTT.

A single count supports this clone. The chain couples TRBV7-8 to TRBJ2-7; no reliable D call. Per germline, CDR1 SGHVS and CDR2 FQNEAQ. V was shortened by 4 bases and J by 4 bases, with 11 bases between the two germline ends. The CDR3 length is 13 residues. The CDR3 DNA sequence: TGTGCCAGCAGCTCCCCCGCCGGGTACGAGCAGTACTTC. It is translated as CASSSPAGYEQYF. The variable domain in full, with the rest retrieved from reference TRBV7-8 and TRBJ2-7, is GAGVSQSPRYKVAKRGQDVALRCDPISGHVSLFWYQQALGQGPEFLTYFQNEAQLDKSGLPSDRFFAERPEGSVSTLKIQRTQQEDSAVYLCASSSPAGYEQYFGPGTRLTVT.

The chain is built from TRBV18 and TRBJ1-1; TRBD1 agrees at 9 bases. With V trimmed by 8 bases and J by 7 bases, 8 bases remained unmatched. The CDR3 runs 13 residues. Germline V gives CDR1 KGHSH, CDR2 LQKENI. CDR3 protein: CASLRTGVSEAFF. The DNA of the CDR3 is TGTGCCAGCCTACGGACAGGGGTGAGTGAAGCTTTCTTT.

J is TRBJ2-1 and V is TRBV28, with 7 bases lining up with TRBD2. The CDR3 loop spans 13 amino acids. Germline CDR1 and CDR2: MDHEN and SYDVKM. J lost 8 bases, V lost 2 bases, and 3 bases had no gene match. CDR3 sequence reads: CASSLLGLDEQFF. The CDR3 DNA reads as TGTGCCAGCAGTTTACTCGGACTAGATGAGCAGTTCTTC.

The V gene is TRBV3-1 (or the pseudogene TRBV3-2), the J gene TRBJ2-1, with D uncertain. The germline gives CDR1 LGHDT, CDR2 YNNKEL (reference sequence). This CDR3 comprises 16 residues. Trimming pared 8 bases from V and 3 bases from J, leaving 20 bases between. CDR3 DNA: TGTGCCAGCTCCCCGACCGCAGGCTCGAACTACAATGAGCAGTTCTTC. The encoded protein is CASSPTAGSNYNEQFF.

The rearrangement links TRBV27 to TRBJ1-2, with TRBD1 matching 10 bases. This CDR3 region has 14 residues. After removal of 10 bases from V and 3 bases from J, the junction contained 8 bases not matched to a gene. CDR1 is MNHEY, CDR2 SMNVEV, per germline (reference sequence). This CDR3 reads CATKLGTGDYGYTF. Here the CDR3 DNA reads TGTGCCACCAAGTTGGGGACAGGGGACTATGGCTACACCTTC.

This chain links TRBV3-1 (or the pseudogene TRBV3-2) with TRBJ2-3; TRBD1 matches at 7 bases. The germline V gene has CDR1 LGHDT and CDR2 YNNKEL (reference sequence). Trimming at V came to 2 bases and at J to 4 bases, leaving 9 bases not matched to a gene. The CDR3 totals 16 residues. CDR3: CASSQSDRVTADTQYF. CDR3 nucleotides: TGTGCCAGCAGCCAAAGCGACAGGGTAACGGCAGATACGCAGTATTTT.

This chain uses TRBV6-5 with TRBJ2-5; TRBD2 aligns across 10 bases. This CDR3 spans 14 amino acids. Unmatched junction bases numbered 8, after V lost 4 bases and J lost 9 bases. Per germline, CDR1 MNHEY and CDR2 SVGAGI. The CDR3 DNA reads as TGTGCCAGCAGTTCACAAGCGGGGGGGCGGTCCCAGTACTTC. This codes for CASSSQAGGRSQYF.

The V and J genes are TRBV30 and TRBJ2-7; TRBD1 might be the D (6 bases). The CDR3 is made up of 14 amino acids. V lost 2 bases to trimming and J lost 0 bases, with 11 bases between them. Germline assignment: CDR1 GTSNPN and CDR2 SVGIG (reference sequence). CDR3 region: CAWSLQGISYEQYF. DNA of the CDR3: TGTGCCTGGAGTCTACAGGGTATCTCCTACGAGCAGTACTTC.

This chain connects TRBV6-5 to TRBJ1-1, with D hard to call. Germline lookup yields CDR1 MNHEY and CDR2 SVGAGI. The CDR3 runs 14 residues. V lost 2 bases, J lost 3 bases, and 10 bases lay in between. The CDR3 spells CASSYRGKDTEAFF. The CDR3 DNA is TGTGCCAGCAGTTACCGGGGTAAGGACACTGAAGCTTTCTTT.

The table lists this clone with many counts. The rearrangement uses TRBV27 and TRBJ2-7; a weak D match, TRBD2 (5 bases). Trimming left V 6 bases short and J 5 bases short, with 8 bases between. The germline V gene encodes CDR1 MNHEY and CDR2 SMNVEV (reference sequence). This CDR3 contains 11 residues. The CDR3 DNA follows: TGTGCCAGCAGGGGAGACAACGAGCAGTACTTC. Translating gives CASRGDNEQYF.

This clone was counted between two and nine times. J is TRBJ2-1 and V is TRBV7-3, with 9 bases matching TRBD2. Germline CDR1 reads SGHTA; CDR2 reads FQGTGA. The CDR3 length is 15 residues. The V gene end was trimmed by 5 bases and the J gene end by 0 bases; junction bases not matched to a gene: 2. CDR3 nucleotide sequence: TGTGCCAGCAGCGCGACTAGCGGCTCCTACAATGAGCAGTTCTTC. Amino acid sequence: CASSATSGSYNEQFF.

CDR3 sequence reads: CASSPNGGRALETQYF. CDR3 nucleotide sequence: TGTGCCAGCAGCCCCAATGGCGGGAGGGCCTTGGAGACCCAGTACTTC. The chain combines TRBV4-2 with TRBJ2-5, with 9 bases matching TRBD2. Germline V CDR1 and CDR2: LGHNA, YNFKEQ. The CDR3 runs 16 residues. V trimming: 4 bases; J trimming: 5 bases; junction bases outside the gene matches: 11.

The J gene is TRBJ2-1, the V gene TRBV6-5, with 8 nucleotides matching TRBD1. The germline CDR1 and CDR2 sequences are MNHEY and SVGAGI. J lost 8 bases, V lost 0 bases, and 9 bases had no gene match. The CDR3 runs 16 residues. The CDR3 region has the DNA TGTGCCAGCAGTTACTCATGGACAGGGAAGGGAGATGAGCAGTTCTTC. This sequence encodes CASSYSWTGKGDEQFF.

In DNA, the CDR3 is TGTGCCAGTAGTATAATACTAGCGATGGGAGGGGAGACCCAGTACTTC. Its translation: CASSIILAMGGETQYF. The chain recombines TRBV19 with TRBJ2-5; TRBD2 matches 7 bases. The junction had 11 bases not matched to a gene; V was cut back by 2 bases and J by 5 bases. The germline CDR1 and CDR2 sequences are LNHDA and SQIVND (reference sequence). This CDR3 contains 16 residues.

The table lists this clone with a count of one. The chain is built from TRBV4-3 and TRBJ2-3; D not resolved. V lost 0 bases, J lost 1 base, and 8 bases lay in between. CDR1 is LGHNA and CDR2 is YSLEER in the germline V gene. The CDR3 loop spans 15 amino acids. CDR3 loop: CASSQEPTGTDTQYF. The CDR3 nucleotides are TGCGCCAGCAGCCAAGAACCAACAGGCACAGATACGCAGTATTTT.

The CDR3 loop reads CASSLERQGNIQYF. CDR3 nucleotides: TGCGCCAGCAGCTTGGAGCGGCAGGGGAACATTCAGTACTTC. The genes are TRBV5-1 and TRBJ2-4, with D perhaps matching TRBD1 (6 bases). Deletions cut 0 bases from V and 7 bases from J, with 11 bases between. The germline V gene has CDR1 SGHRS and CDR2 YFSETQ. The CDR3 covers 14 residues.

This sequence joins TRBV7-9 and TRBJ1-1; TRBD1 aligns across 9 bases. This CDR3 comprises 13 residues. J lost 3 bases, V lost 8 bases, and 4 bases had no gene match. Germline V gene data show CDR1 as SEHNR and CDR2 as FQNEAQ (reference sequence). CDR3 coding DNA: TGTGCCAGCCGGGGACAGGGAGACACTGAAGCTTTCTTT. Its translation is CASRGQGDTEAFF. The entire variable domain, with the rest obtained from reference TRBV7-9 and TRBJ1-1, is as follows: DTGVSQNPRHKITKRGQNVTFRCDPISEHNRLYWYRQTLGQGPEFLTYFQNEAQLEKSRLLSDRFSAERPKGSFSTLEIQRTEQGDSAMYLCASRGQGDTEAFFGQGTRLTVV.

The chain is built from TRBV27 and TRBJ1-2, with D tentatively TRBD1 (6 bases). Germline loops: CDR1 MNHEY, CDR2 SMNVEV (reference sequence). The CDR3 is made up of 15 amino acids. V was shortened by 4 bases and J by 3 bases, with 15 bases between the two germline ends. The CDR3 DNA is TGTGCCAGCAGTTCCGCGGGGGCGCAAGACTATGGCTACACCTTC. Its protein product is CASSSAGAQDYGYTF.

This clone turned up a few times. V gene TRBV6-2 or TRBV6-3 combines with J gene TRBJ1-2; tentatively, D is TRBD1 (6 bases). V gave up 2 bases and J gave up 0 bases, with 10 bases separating them. The CDR3 spans 15 residues. Germline V gene lookup returns CDR1 MNHEY and CDR2 SVGEGT. The CDR3 reads CASSYRTDTNYGYTF. In DNA, the CDR3 is TGTGCCAGCAGTTACCGGACAGATACTAACTATGGCTACACCTTC.

This chain links TRBV7-9 with TRBJ2-5; no clear D gene. This CDR3 is 14 amino acids long. Germline-derived CDR1 and CDR2 are SEHNR and FQNEAQ (reference sequence). The V gene lost 3 bases and the J gene lost 0 bases, with 8 bases spanning the gap. The CDR3 sequence: CASSFTSDQETQYF. CDR3 bases: TGTGCCAGCAGCTTTACCTCAGACCAAGAGACCCAGTACTTC.

This chain uses TRBV11-3 with TRBJ2-1; 11 bases are a match to TRBD2. Germline CDR1 reads SGHNT; CDR2 reads YENEEA. The CDR3 sequence is 17 residues long. Trimming removed 0 bases from V and 8 bases from J; junction bases left unmatched: 9. CDR3 protein: CASSLDVRLAGFDEQFF. The CDR3 DNA reads TGTGCCAGCAGCTTAGATGTGAGACTAGCGGGGTTTGATGAGCAGTTCTTC. The complete variable domain, with remaining parts taken from reference TRBV11-3 and TRBJ2-1, reads EAGVVQSPRYKIIEKKQPVAFWCNPISGHNTLYWYLQNLGQGPELLIRYENEEAVDDSQLPKDRFSAERLKGVDSTLKIQPAELGDSAVYLCASSLDVRLAGFDEQFFGPGTRLTVL.

The chain recombines TRBV7-3 with TRBJ2-1, with TRBD2 as a possible D gene (5 bases). Trimming took 4 bases from V and 4 from J, leaving 8 bases between them. This CDR3 has 13 residues. Germline CDR1 and CDR2: SGHTA and FQGTGA. The CDR3 sequence is CASSSDLYNEQFF. The CDR3 region has the DNA TGTGCCAGCAGCTCGGACTTATACAATGAGCAGTTCTTC. The whole variable domain, filled in from reference TRBV7-3 and TRBJ2-1, reads GAGVSQTPSNKVTEKGKYVELRCDPISGHTALYWYRQSLGQGPEFLIYFQGTGAADDSGLPNDRFFAVRPEGSVSTLKIQRTERGDSAVYLCASSSDLYNEQFFGPGTRLTVL.

The rearrangement links TRBV5-5 to TRBJ1-4, with D perhaps TRBD1 (5 bases). V shed 0 bases and J shed 1 base, with 13 bases lying between them. There are 17 residues in the CDR3. From germline, CDR1 is SGHKS and CDR2 YYEKEE (reference sequence). The CDR3 region is CASSLVRGGVTNEKLFF. Written as DNA, the CDR3 is TGTGCCAGCAGCTTGGTCCGGGGAGGGGTAACTAATGAAAAACTGTTTTTT.

V usage is TRBV18 and J usage is TRBJ2-1, with no clear D. Germline V CDR1 and CDR2: KGHSH, LQKENI. V lost 5 bases, J lost 0 bases, and 11 bases lay in between. The length of the CDR3 is 15 residues. CDR3 region: CASSFRESSYNEQFF. The DNA for the CDR3 is TGTGCCAGCTCATTCCGAGAAAGCTCCTACAATGAGCAGTTCTTC. The variable domain in full, with the rest retrieved from reference TRBV18 and TRBJ2-1, is NAGVMQNPRHLVRRRGQEARLRCSPMKGHSHVYWYRQLPEEGLKFMVYLQKENIIDESGMPKERFSAEFPKEGPSILRIQQVVRGDSAAYFCASSFRESSYNEQFFGPGTRLTVL.

The chain employs TRBV28 and TRBJ2-3; 8 nucleotides line up with TRBD1. Germline values: CDR1 MDHEN, CDR2 SYDVKM. V trimming: 4 bases; J trimming: 1 base; junction bases outside the gene matches: 13. The CDR3 is 18 residues long. DNA for the CDR3: TGTGCCAGCAGTTCCAATATACCTGACAGGGGTCGCACAGATACGCAGTATTTT. Its translation: CASSSNIPDRGRTDTQYF.

The genes are TRBV10-3 and TRBJ2-1; perhaps TRBD1 as D (6 bases). Per the germline V gene, CDR1 is ENHRY and CDR2 is SYGVKD. V was trimmed by 4 bases and J by 6 bases, leaving 13 bases between them. The CDR3 length is 14 residues. The CDR3 DNA sequence: TGTGCCATCAGTGTATCCGGGACATCCAATGAGCAGTTCTTC. This sequence encodes CAISVSGTSNEQFF.

V is TRBV30 and J is TRBJ1-1, with a possible D match to TRBD1 (6 bases). CDR3 length: 14 residues. Germline values: CDR1 GTSNPN, CDR2 SVGIG (reference sequence). Trimming took off 2 bases at V and 2 bases at J, with 12 bases between the two ends. The CDR3 loop reads CAWSLGQINTEAFF. In DNA, the CDR3 is TGTGCCTGGAGTCTTGGACAGATAAACACTGAAGCTTTCTTT.

This chain uses TRBV12-3 or TRBV12-4 with TRBJ2-1; tentatively, D is TRBD1 (6 bases). The germline V and J ends were trimmed by 0 bases and 9 bases, with 9 bases remaining between them. This CDR3 has 13 amino acids. CDR3 protein: CASSLAQGTEQFF. The CDR3 DNA is TGTGCCAGCAGTTTAGCGCAGGGGACTGAGCAGTTCTTC.

The V call is TRBV29-1, the J call TRBJ1-1, with 8 bases identical to TRBD1. V was pared by 6 bases and J by 4 bases, with 4 bases of the junction left unmatched. The germline CDR1 and CDR2 sequences are SQVTM and ANQGSEA. This CDR3 is built from 12 residues. Here the CDR3 reads CSVQQGVTEAFF. CDR3 DNA sequence: TGCAGCGTCCAACAGGGGGTCACTGAAGCTTTCTTT.